This T cell receptor beta chain was sequenced for a study of T cells in Graves' hyperthyroidism and ophthalmopathy. The germline V gene has CDR1 SGHKS and CDR2 YYEKEE (reference sequence). Trimming cost V 4 bases and J 6 bases; bases outside gene matches: 5. CDR3 length equals 14 residues. The source material, RNA transcripts, was used to amplify TCR beta CDR3 regions. During a first-round RT-PCR of the TCR CDR3, the HTBI primer set was used. Via MiXCR, TCRdb re-called the multiplex PCR reads, giving one row per CDR3 protein. The sample has approximately 380,000 distinct CDR3 sequences; about a fifth are singletons. This clonotype was seen ten or more times. It is likely a read error, because the conserved phenylalanine at the end of the CDR3 is missing.

This clonotype was sampled from a woman under 30 with Graves' hyperthyroidism. The specimen sequenced was blood. The V gene is TRBV5-5, the J gene TRBJ2-7; 12 bases are a match to TRBD1. As DNA, the CDR3 is TGTGCCAGCAGCGACCGGGACAGGGGGCTCGAGCAGTACTCC. Translated: CASSDRDRGLEQYS.